One and the same sample provided the 7 T cell receptor beta chains below, sequenced in a study of control samples from healthy donors and cancer patients. TCRdb's table, derived via immunoSEQ multiplex PCR, lists solely in-frame clones and lacks some. The sample lists approximately 92,000 clones, more than 80% seen once, with around 1.5% in the top ten. The sample comprised blood. These receptors originate from a woman in her thirties in good health.

The gene calls are TRBV19 and TRBJ2-1, with 8 bases lining up with TRBD2. This CDR3 comprises 17 residues. The ends lost 1 base at V and 4 bases at J; junction bases unmatched: 9. From germline, CDR1 is LNHDA and CDR2 SQIVND (reference sequence). CDR3 sequence reads: CASSIGASSGLYNEQFF. CDR3 coding DNA: TGTGCCAGTAGTATAGGTGCATCTAGCGGGCTATACAATGAGCAGTTCTTC.

The chain is built from TRBV9 and TRBJ2-2; D remains ambiguous. The CDR3 sequence is 17 residues long. Trimming took 0 bases from V and 4 from J, leaving 16 bases between them. CDR1 and CDR2 from the germline V gene are SGDLS and YYNGEE. DNA for the CDR3: TGTGCCAGCAGCGTAGAATTGCTCCGAACGGGCACCGGGGAGCTGTTTTTT. Its protein is CASSVELLRTGTGELFF.

V is TRBV15 and J is TRBJ2-1; D is undetermined. Trimming left V 5 bases short and J 4 bases short, with 9 bases between. CDR3 length: 13 amino acids. CDR1 is LNHNV and CDR2 is YYDKDF in the germline V gene (reference sequence). CDR3 loop: CATSLTHYNEQFF. CDR3 sequence (DNA): TGTGCCACCAGCCTGACACATTACAATGAGCAGTTCTTC.

The chain couples TRBV19 to TRBJ2-1; tentative D call: TRBD1 (6 bases). Germline CDR1 reads LNHDA; CDR2 reads SQIVND (reference sequence). Deletions cut 2 bases from V and 7 bases from J, with 18 bases between. The CDR3 loop spans 16 amino acids. The CDR3 DNA sequence: TGTGCCAGTAGTATATCTTTCGAATGGGGGCGGAATGAGCAGTTCTTC. Its protein product is CASSISFEWGRNEQFF. Combining the CDR3 with reference TRBV19 and TRBJ2-1 gives the whole variable domain DGGITQSPKYLFRKEGQNVTLSCEQNLNHDAMYWYRQDPGQGLRLIYYSQIVNDFQKGDIAEGYSVSREKKESFPLTVTSAQKNPTAFYLCASSISFEWGRNEQFFGPGTRLTVL.

The CDR3 here is CASSLDPDMNTEAFF. CDR3 in DNA: TGCGCCAGCAGCTTGGATCCGGATATGAACACTGAAGCTTTCTTT. The J gene is TRBJ1-1, the V gene TRBV5-1; D remains ambiguous. The CDR3 spans 15 residues. Trimming shortened V by 0 bases and J by 0 bases, and 9 bases separated the two germline ends. The germline V gene has CDR1 SGHRS and CDR2 YFSETQ.

This chain joins TRBV24-1 and TRBJ2-1; tentatively, D is TRBD2 (7 bases). This CDR3 comprises 15 residues. V was trimmed by 4 bases and J by 4 bases, leaving 13 bases between them. Per germline, CDR1 KGHDR and CDR2 SFDVKD. In DNA form, the CDR3 reads TGTGCCACCAGTGAGAGGGGGAGGGATTACAATGAGCAGTTCTTC. The encoded protein is CATSERGRDYNEQFF.

The V and J genes are TRBV6-5 and TRBJ2-7; no clear D. Trimming removed 7 bases from V and 2 bases from J, with 15 bases in between. The CDR3 contains 14 residues. From germline, CDR1 is MNHEY and CDR2 SVGAGI. The CDR3 sequence: CASKWTSNTYEQYF. The CDR3 DNA is TGTGCCAGCAAGTGGACGAGTAATACCTACGAGCAGTACTTC.